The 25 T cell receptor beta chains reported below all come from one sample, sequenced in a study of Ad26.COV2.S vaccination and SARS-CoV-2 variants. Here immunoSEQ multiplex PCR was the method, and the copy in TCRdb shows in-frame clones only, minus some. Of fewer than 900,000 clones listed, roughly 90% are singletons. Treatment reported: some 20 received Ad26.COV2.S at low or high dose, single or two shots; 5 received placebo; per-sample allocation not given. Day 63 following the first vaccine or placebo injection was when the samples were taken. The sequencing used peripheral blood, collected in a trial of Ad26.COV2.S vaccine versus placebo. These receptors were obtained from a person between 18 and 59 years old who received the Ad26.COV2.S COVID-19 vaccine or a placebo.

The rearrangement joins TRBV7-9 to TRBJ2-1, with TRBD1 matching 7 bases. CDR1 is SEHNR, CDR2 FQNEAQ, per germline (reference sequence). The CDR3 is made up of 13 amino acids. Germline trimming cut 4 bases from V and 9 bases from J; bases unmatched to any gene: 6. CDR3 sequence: CASSYRQGTEQFF. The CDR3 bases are TGTGCCAGCAGCTACCGACAGGGAACTGAGCAGTTCTTC.

The CDR3: CSVVGTGVHTQYF. As DNA, the CDR3 is TGCAGCGTTGTCGGGACAGGGGTCCATACGCAGTATTTT. This chain uses TRBV29-1 with TRBJ2-3; TRBD1 agrees at 10 bases. The CDR3 sequence is 13 residues long. Germline-derived CDR1 and CDR2 are SQVTM and ANQGSEA. V was clipped by 4 bases and J by 7 bases; unmatched bases: 5.

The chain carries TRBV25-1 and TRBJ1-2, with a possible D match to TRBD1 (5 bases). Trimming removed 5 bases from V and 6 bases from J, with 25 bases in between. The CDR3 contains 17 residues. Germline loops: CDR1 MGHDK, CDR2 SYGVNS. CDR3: CASSPPGQAGLGDGYTF. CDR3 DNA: TGTGCCAGCAGTCCCCCGGGGCAGGCAGGGTTGGGAGATGGCTACACCTTC.

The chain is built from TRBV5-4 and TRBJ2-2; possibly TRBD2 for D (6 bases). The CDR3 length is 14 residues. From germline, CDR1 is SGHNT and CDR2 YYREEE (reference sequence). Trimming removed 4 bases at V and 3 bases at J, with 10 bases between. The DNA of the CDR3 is TGTGCCAGCAGCGGAGGGACCTACACCGGGGAGCTGTTTTTT. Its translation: CASSGGTYTGELFF.

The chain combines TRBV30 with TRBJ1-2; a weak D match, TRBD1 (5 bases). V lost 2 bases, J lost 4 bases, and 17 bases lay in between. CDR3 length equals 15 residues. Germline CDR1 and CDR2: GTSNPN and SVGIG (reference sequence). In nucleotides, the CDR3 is TGTGCCTGGAGTCCTGGGGAGGGGTTGCCCTATGGCTACACCTTC. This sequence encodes CAWSPGEGLPYGYTF.

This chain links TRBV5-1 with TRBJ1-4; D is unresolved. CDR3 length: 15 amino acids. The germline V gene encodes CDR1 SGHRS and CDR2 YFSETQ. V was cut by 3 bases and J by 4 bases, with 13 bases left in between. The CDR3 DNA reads TGCGCCAGCAGCTCGCAAGGTCTTGATAATGAAAAACTGTTTTTT. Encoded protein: CASSSQGLDNEKLFF. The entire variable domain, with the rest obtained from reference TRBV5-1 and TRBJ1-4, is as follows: KAGVTQTPRYLIKTRGQQVTLSCSPISGHRSVSWYQQTPGQGLQFLFEYFSETQRNKGNFPGRFSGRQFSNSRSEMNVSTLELGDSALYLCASSSQGLDNEKLFFGSGTQLSVL.

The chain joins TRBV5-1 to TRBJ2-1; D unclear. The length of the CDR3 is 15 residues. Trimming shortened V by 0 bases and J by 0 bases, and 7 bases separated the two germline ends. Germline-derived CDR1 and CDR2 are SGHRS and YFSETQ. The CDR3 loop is CASSLAYNSYNEQFF. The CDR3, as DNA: TGCGCCAGCAGCTTGGCGTACAACTCCTACAATGAGCAGTTCTTC.

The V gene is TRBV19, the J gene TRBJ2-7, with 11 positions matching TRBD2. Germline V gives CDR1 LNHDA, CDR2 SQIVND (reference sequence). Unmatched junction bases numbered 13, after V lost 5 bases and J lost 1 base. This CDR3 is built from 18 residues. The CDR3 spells CASSRGTGIAGGSYEQYF. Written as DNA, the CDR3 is TGTGCCAGTAGTCGCGGGACAGGGATAGCGGGAGGGTCCTACGAGCAGTACTTC.

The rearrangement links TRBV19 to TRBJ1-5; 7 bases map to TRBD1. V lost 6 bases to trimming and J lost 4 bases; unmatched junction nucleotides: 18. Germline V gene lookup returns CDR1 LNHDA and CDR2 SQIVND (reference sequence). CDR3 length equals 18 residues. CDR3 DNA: TGTGCCAGTAGAGGGCGCTCAAGAGACAGGGCTAAGAATCAGCCCCAGCATTTT. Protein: CASRGRSRDRAKNQPQHF.

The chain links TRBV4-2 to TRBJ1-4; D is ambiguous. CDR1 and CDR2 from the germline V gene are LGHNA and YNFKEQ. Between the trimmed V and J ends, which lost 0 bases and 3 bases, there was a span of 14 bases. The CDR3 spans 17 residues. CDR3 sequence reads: CASSQDWSRSANEKLFF. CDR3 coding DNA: TGTGCCAGCAGCCAAGATTGGTCACGTTCAGCTAATGAAAAACTGTTTTTT.

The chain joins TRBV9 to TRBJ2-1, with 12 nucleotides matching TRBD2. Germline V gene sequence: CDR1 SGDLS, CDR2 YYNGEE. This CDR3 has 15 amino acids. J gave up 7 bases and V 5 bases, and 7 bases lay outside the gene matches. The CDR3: CASSFLAGGRNEQFF. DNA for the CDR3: TGTGCCAGCAGTTTTCTAGCGGGGGGGCGAAATGAGCAGTTCTTC.

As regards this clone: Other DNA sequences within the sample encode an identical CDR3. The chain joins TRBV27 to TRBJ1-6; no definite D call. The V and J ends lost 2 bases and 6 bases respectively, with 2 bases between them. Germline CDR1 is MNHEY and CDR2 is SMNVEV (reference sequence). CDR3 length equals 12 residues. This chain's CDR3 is CASSLRNSPLHF. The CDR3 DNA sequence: TGTGCCAGCAGTTTACGTAATTCACCCCTCCACTTT.

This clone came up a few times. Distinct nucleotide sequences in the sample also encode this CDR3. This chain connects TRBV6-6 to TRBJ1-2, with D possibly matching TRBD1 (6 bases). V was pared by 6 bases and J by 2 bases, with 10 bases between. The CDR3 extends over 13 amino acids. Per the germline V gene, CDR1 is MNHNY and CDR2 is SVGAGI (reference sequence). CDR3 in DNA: TGTGCCAGCAGCCCCCAGGGGAACTATGGCTACACCTTC. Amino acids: CASSPQGNYGYTF.

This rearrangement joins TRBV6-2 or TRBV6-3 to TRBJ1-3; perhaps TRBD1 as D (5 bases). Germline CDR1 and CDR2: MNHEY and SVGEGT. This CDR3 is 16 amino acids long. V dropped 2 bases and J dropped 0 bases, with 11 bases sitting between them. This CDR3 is CASSYRGLYSGNTIYF. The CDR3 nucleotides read TGTGCCAGCAGTTACAGGGGACTCTACTCTGGAAACACCATATATTTT.

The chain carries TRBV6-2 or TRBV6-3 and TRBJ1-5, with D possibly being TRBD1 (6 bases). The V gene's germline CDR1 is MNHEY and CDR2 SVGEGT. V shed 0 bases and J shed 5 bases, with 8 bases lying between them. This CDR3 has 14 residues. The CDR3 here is CASSYSQGYQPQHF. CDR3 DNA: TGTGCCAGCAGTTACTCACAGGGTTATCAGCCCCAGCATTTT.

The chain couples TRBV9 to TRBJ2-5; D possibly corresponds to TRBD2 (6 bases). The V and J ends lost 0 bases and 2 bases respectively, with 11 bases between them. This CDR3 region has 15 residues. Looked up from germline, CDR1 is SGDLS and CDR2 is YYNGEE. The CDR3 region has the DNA TGTGCCAGCAGCGTAGCGGCGGGGTGGCAAGAGACCCAGTACTTC. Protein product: CASSVAAGWQETQYF.

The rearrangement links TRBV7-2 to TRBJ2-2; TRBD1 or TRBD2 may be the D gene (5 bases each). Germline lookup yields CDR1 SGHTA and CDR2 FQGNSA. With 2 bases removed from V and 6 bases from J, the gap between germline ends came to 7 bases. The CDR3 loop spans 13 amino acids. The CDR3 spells CASSLRDAGELFF. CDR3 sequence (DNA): TGTGCCAGCAGCTTAAGGGACGCCGGGGAGCTGTTTTTT.

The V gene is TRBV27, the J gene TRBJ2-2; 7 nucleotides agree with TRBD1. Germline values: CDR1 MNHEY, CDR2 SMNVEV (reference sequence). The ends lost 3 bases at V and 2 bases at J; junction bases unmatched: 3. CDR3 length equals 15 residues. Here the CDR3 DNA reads TGTGCCAGCAGTTTGGCAGGGGGAAACACCGGGGAGCTGTTTTTT. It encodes CASSLAGGNTGELFF.

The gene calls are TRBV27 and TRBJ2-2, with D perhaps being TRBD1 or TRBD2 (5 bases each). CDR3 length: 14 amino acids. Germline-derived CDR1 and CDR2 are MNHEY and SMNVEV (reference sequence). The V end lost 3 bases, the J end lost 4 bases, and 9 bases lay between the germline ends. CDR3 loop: CASSLGVFTGELFF. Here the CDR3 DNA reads TGTGCCAGCAGTTTGGGGGTTTTCACCGGGGAGCTGTTTTTT.

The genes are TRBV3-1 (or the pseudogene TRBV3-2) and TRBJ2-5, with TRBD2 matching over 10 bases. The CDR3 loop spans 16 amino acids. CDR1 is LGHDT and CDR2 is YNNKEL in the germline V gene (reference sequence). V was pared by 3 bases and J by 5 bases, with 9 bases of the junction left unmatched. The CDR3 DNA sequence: TGTGCCAGCAGCCACGTAGCGGGAGGAGGAAAGGAGACCCAGTACTTC. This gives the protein CASSHVAGGGKETQYF.

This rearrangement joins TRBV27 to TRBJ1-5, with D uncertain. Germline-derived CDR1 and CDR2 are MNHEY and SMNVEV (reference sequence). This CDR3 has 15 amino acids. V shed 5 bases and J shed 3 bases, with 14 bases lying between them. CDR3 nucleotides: TGTGCCAGCAGTCCCCCAGGAGGGTACAATCAGCCCCAGCATTTT. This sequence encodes CASSPPGGYNQPQHF.

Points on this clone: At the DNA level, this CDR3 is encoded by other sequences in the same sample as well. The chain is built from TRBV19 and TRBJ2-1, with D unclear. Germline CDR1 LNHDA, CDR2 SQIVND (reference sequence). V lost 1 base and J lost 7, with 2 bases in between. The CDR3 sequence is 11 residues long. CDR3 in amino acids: CASSIGNEQFF. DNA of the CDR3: TGTGCCAGTAGTATAGGAAATGAGCAGTTCTTC.

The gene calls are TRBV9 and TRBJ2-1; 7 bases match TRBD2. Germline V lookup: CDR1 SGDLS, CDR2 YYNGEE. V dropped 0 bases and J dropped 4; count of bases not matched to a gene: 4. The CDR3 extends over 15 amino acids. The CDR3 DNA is TGTGCCAGCAGCGTAGAGGCTAGCGGATACAATGAGCAGTTCTTC. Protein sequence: CASSVEASGYNEQFF.

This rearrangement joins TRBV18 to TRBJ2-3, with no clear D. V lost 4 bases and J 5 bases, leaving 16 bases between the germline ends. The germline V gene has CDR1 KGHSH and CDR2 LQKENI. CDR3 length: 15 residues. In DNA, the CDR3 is TGTGCCAGCTCACGAGAAGCCTCCTTTGGAGATACGCAGTATTTT. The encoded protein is CASSREASFGDTQYF.

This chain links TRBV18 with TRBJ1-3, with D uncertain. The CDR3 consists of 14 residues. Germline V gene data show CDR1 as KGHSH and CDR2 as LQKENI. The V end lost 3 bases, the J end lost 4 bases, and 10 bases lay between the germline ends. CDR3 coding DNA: TGTGCCAGCTCACCTCCGGGGTACGGAAACACCATATATTTT. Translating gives CASSPPGYGNTIYF.